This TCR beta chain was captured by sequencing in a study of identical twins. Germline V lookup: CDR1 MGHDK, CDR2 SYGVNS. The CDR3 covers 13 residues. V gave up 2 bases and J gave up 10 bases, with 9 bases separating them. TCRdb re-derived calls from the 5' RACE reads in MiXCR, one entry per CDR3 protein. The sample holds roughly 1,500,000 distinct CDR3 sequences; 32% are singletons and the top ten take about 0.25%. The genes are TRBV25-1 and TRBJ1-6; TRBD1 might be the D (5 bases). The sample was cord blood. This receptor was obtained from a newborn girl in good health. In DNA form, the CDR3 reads TGTGCCAGCAGTGAACCGGGGGGATCACCCCTCCACTTT. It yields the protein CASSEPGGSPLHF.